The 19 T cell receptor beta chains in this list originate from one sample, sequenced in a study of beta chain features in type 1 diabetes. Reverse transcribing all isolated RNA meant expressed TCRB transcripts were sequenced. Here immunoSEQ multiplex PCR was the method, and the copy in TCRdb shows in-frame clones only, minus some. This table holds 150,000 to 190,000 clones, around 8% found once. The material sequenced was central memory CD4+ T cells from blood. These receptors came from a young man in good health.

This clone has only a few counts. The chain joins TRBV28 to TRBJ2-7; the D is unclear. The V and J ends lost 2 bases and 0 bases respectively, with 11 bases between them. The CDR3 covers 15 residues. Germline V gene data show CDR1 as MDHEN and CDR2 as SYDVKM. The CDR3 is CASSLLGTTSYEQYF. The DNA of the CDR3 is TGTGCCAGCAGTTTACTAGGAACTACCTCCTACGAGCAGTACTTC.

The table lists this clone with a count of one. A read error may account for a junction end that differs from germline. The chain's CDR3 is CASSLDPSTDTQYF. CDR3 sequence (DNA): TGTGCCAGCAGCTTGGATCCTAGCACCGATACGCAGTATTTT. The chain employs TRBV5-4 and TRBJ2-3; a possible D gene is TRBD2 (5 bases). Per the germline V gene, CDR1 is SGHNT and CDR2 is YYREEE (reference sequence). This CDR3 spans 14 amino acids.

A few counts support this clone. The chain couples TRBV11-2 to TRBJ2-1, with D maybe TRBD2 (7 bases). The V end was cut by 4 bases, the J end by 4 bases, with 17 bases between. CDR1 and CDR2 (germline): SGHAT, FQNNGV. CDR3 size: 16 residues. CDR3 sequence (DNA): TGTGCCAGCAGCTCCCAACGGGGGGCCAATTACAATGAGCAGTTCTTC. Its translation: CASSSQRGANYNEQFF.

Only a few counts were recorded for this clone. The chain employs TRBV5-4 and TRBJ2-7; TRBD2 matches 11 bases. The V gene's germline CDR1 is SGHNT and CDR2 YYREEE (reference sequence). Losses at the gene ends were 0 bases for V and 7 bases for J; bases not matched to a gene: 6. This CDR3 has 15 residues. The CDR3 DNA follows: TGTGCCAGCAGCTTGGTACTAGCGGGAGCTGGGGAGCAGTACTTC. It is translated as CASSLVLAGAGEQYF.

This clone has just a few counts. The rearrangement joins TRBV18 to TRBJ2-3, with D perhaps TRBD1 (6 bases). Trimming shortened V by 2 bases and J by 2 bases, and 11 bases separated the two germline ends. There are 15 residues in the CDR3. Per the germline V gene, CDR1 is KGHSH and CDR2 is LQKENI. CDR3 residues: CASSPYRADTDTQYF. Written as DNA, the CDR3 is TGTGCCAGCTCACCATACAGGGCTGACACAGATACGCAGTATTTT.

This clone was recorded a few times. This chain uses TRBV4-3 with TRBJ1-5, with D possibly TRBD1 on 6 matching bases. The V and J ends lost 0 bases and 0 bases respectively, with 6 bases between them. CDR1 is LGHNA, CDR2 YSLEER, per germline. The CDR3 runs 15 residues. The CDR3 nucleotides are TGCGCCAGCAGCCAAGAGGACAGTAGCAATCAGCCCCAGCATTTT. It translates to CASSQEDSSNQPQHF.

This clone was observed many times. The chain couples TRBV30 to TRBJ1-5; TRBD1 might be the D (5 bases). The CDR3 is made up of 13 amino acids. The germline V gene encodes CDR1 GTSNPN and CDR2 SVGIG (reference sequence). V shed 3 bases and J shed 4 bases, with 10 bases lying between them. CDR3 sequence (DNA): TGTGCCTGGAGAGGGGCACCGAATCAGCCCCAGCATTTT. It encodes CAWRGAPNQPQHF.

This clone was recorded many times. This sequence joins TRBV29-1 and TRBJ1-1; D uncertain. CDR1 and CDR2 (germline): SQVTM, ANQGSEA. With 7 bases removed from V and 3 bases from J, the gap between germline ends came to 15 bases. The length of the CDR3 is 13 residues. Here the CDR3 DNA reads TGCAGCGCCACTAGGGCGGTTGACACTGAAGCTTTCTTT. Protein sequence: CSATRAVDTEAFF. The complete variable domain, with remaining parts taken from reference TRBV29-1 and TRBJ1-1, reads SAVISQKPSRDICQRGTSLTIQCQVDSQVTMMFWYRQQPGQSLTLIATANQGSEATYESGFVIDKFPISRPNLTFSTLTVSNMSPEDSSIYLCSATRAVDTEAFFGQGTRLTVV.

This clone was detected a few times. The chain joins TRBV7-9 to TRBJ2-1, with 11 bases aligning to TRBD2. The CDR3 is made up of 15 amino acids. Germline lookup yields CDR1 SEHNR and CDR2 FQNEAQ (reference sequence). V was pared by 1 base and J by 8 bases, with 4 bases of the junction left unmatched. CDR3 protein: CASSLGSGRGYEQFF. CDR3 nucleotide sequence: TGTGCCAGCAGCTTAGGTAGCGGGAGGGGGTATGAGCAGTTCTTC.

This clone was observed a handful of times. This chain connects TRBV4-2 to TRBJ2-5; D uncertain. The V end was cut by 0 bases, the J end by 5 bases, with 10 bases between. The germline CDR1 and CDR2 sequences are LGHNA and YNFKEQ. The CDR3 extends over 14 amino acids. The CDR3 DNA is TGTGCCAGCAGCCAAGACAGAGGTCGGGAGACCCAGTACTTC. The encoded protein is CASSQDRGRETQYF.

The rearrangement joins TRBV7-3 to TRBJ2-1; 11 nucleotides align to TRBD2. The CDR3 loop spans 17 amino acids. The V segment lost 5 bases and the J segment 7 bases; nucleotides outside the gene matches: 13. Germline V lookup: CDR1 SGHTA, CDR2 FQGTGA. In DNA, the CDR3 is TGTGCCAGCAGCAAACGGGGGGGACTAGCGGAAAGAAATGAGCAGTTCTTC. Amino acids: CASSKRGGLAERNEQFF.

The CDR3 nucleotides read TGTGCCAGCAGTGAAGCGCTCGTTCGGGCTAACTATGGCTACACCTTC. Translated: CASSEALVRANYGYTF. V gene TRBV6-1 combines with J gene TRBJ1-2; D unresolved. V gave up 0 bases and J gave up 0 bases, with 11 bases separating them. Germline lookup yields CDR1 MNHNS and CDR2 SASEGT. The CDR3 loop spans 16 amino acids.

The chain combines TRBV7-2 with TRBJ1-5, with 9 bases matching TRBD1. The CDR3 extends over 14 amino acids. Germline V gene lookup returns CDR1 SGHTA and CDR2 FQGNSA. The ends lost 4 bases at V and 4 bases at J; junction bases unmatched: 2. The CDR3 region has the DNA TGTGCCAGCAGCTATGACAGGGGGAATCAGCCCCAGCATTTT. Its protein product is CASSYDRGNQPQHF.

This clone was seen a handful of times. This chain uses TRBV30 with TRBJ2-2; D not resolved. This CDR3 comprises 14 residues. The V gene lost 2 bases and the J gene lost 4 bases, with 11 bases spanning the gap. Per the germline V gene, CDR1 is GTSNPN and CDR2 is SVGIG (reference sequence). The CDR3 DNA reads TGTGCCTGGAGTCTTTTCTCGGGCACCGGGGAGCTGTTTTTT. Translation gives CAWSLFSGTGELFF. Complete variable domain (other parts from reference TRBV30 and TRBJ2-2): SQTIHQWPATLVQPVGSPLSLECTVEGTSNPNLYWYRQAAGRGLQLLFYSVGIGQISSEVPQNLSASRPQDRQFILSSKKLLLSDSGFYLCAWSLFSGTGELFFGEGSRLTVL.

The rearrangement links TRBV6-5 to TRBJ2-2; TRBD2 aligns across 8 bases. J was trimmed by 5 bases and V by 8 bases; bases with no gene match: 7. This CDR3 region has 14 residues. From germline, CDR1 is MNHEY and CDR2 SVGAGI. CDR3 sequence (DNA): TGTGCCAGCCAAAGCGGGGGTGGAACCGGGGAGCTGTTTTTT. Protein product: CASQSGGGTGELFF.

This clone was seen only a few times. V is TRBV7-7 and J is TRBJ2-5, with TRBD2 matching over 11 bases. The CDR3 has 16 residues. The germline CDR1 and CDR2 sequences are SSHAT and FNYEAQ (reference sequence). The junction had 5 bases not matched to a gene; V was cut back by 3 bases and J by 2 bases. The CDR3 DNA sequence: TGTGCCAGCAGCTTCGGTCTAGCGGGGGGACAAGAGACCCAGTACTTC. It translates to CASSFGLAGGQETQYF.

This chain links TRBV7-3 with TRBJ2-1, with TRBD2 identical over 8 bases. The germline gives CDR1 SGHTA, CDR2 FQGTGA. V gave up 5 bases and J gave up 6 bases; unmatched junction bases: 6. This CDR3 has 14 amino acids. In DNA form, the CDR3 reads TGTGCCAGCAGCCCCGCGGGGGGAGCCAATGAGCAGTTCTTC. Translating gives CASSPAGGANEQFF.

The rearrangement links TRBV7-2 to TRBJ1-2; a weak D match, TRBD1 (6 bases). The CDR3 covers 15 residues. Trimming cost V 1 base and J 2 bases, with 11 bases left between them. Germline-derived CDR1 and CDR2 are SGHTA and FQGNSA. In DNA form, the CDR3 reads TGTGCCAGCAGCTTAGAGCAGGGGCCCAACTATGGCTACACCTTC. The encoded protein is CASSLEQGPNYGYTF.

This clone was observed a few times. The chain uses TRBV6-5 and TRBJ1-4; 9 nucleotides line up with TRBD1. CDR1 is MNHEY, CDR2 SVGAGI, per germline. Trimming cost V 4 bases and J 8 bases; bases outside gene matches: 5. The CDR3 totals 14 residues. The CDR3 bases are TGTGCCAGCAGTTCGGGACAGGGCGGGGAAAAACTGTTTTTT. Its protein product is CASSSGQGGEKLFF.